This T cell receptor beta chain was sequenced during a study of CD8+CD57+ T cells in acquired aplastic anemia. Study summary: Sorting CD4+ and CD8+ cells gave DNA averaging around 3 ug.

V dropped 6 bases and J dropped 5 bases, with 10 bases sitting between them. Germline values: CDR1 DFQATT, CDR2 SNEGSKA (reference sequence). The CDR3 sequence is 11 residues long. Researchers used genomic DNA as the template to profile TCR beta VDJ and CDR3. TCRdb re-analysed the reads in MiXCR, keeping a single row per CDR3 protein. The data show 250,000 to 350,000 distinct CDR3 sequences, roughly half seen once. In regard to this clonotype: No antigen is known for it.

Study conclusions and caveats: CD8+ Simpson's diversity in patients was not significantly different from that in controls. Patients and controls had in common around 29 CD8+ CDR3 sequences.

The specimen was sorted CD4+, CD8+, or CD8+CD57+ T cells (not recorded which) from PBMCs. This receptor was identified in a human donor with severe aplastic anemia or a healthy control (not recorded which). The V gene is TRBV20-1, the J gene TRBJ2-5; D ambiguous. The CDR3, as DNA: TGCAGTGCCCATCATCAGGAGACCCAGTACTTC. Translation: CSAHHQETQYF.